Below are 22 T cell receptor beta chains sequenced from a single sample in a study of T cell responses to AZD1222 COVID-19 vaccine. Profiled with immunoSEQ multiplex PCR; TCRdb holds only in-frame clones, not every one. The sample has 80,000 or so clones; 87% are singletons. This specimen consisted of peripheral blood, obtained on day 0 of AZD1222 vaccination. The receptors shown here come from an adult in good health.

This chain uses TRBV29-1 with TRBJ1-2, with a tentative D call TRBD1 (5 bases). Germline loops: CDR1 SQVTM, CDR2 ANQGSEA. The CDR3 loop spans 12 amino acids. V lost 6 bases to trimming and J lost 9 bases, with 17 bases between them. The CDR3 is CSVADSLTRYTF. The CDR3 nucleotides are TGCAGCGTCGCTGACAGCCTAACTCGCTACACCTTC.

Regarding this clone: The identical CDR3 is also encoded by other nucleotide sequences in the sample. The DNA for the CDR3 is TGCGCCAGCAGCTTGGACAGTAACTATGGCTACACCTTC. Its translation is CASSLDSNYGYTF. This chain connects TRBV5-1 to TRBJ1-2; no definite D call. Germline V gene data show CDR1 as SGHRS and CDR2 as YFSETQ. CDR3 size: 13 residues. Trimming took off 0 bases at V and 1 base at J, with 4 bases between the two ends. Complete variable domain (other parts from reference TRBV5-1 and TRBJ1-2): KAGVTQTPRYLIKTRGQQVTLSCSPISGHRSVSWYQQTPGQGLQFLFEYFSETQRNKGNFPGRFSGRQFSNSRSEMNVSTLELGDSALYLCASSLDSNYGYTFGSGTRLTVV.

V gene TRBV5-4 combines with J gene TRBJ2-7, with 10 bases that match TRBD2. J gave up 3 bases and V 3 bases, and 6 bases lay outside the gene matches. The CDR3 is 15 residues long. The V gene's germline CDR1 is SGHNT and CDR2 YYREEE (reference sequence). In DNA, the CDR3 is TGTGCCAGCAGCTACGGACTAGCGGACCTCTACGAGCAGTACTTC. Translated: CASSYGLADLYEQYF. The whole variable domain, filled in from reference TRBV5-4 and TRBJ2-7, reads ETGVTQSPTHLIKTRGQQVTLRCSSQSGHNTVSWYQQALGQGPQFIFQYYREEENGRGNFPPRFSGLQFPNYSSELNVNALELDDSALYLCASSYGLADLYEQYFGPGTRLTVT.

The V gene is TRBV29-1, the J gene TRBJ1-2; D remains unclear. V lost 5 bases, J lost 0 bases, and 4 bases lay in between. The CDR3 totals 11 residues. The V gene's germline CDR1 is SQVTM and CDR2 ANQGSEA. CDR3 region: CSVRSNYGYTF. The CDR3 region has the DNA TGCAGCGTTAGGTCTAACTATGGCTACACCTTC.

The chain joins TRBV7-3 to TRBJ1-1; D call uncertain. Deletions cut 2 bases from V and 0 bases from J, with 7 bases between. Germline loops: CDR1 SGHTA, CDR2 FQGTGA. This CDR3 spans 14 amino acids. Here the CDR3 DNA reads TGTGCCAGCAGCTTACGGGCCGTGAACACTGAAGCTTTCTTT. It codes for CASSLRAVNTEAFF.

The chain joins TRBV12-3 or TRBV12-4 to TRBJ1-4; 8 bases match TRBD1. The length of the CDR3 is 12 residues. After removal of 5 bases from V and 12 bases from J, the junction contained 5 bases not matched to a gene. CDR3 DNA sequence: TGTGCCAGCAGTGGGGACAGGTCAGAACTGTTTTTT. Protein: CASSGDRSELFF.

The genes are TRBV19 and TRBJ2-4, with D perhaps matching TRBD1 (5 bases). Germline V CDR1 and CDR2: LNHDA, SQIVND (reference sequence). The V end was cut by 0 bases, the J end by 2 bases, with 11 bases between. CDR3 size: 16 residues. The CDR3 DNA follows: TGTGCCAGTAGTATAGATCTAAAGGGGTCCAAAAACATTCAGTACTTC. It specifies CASSIDLKGSKNIQYF.

The J gene is TRBJ2-1, the V gene TRBV4-1; 13 bases are a match to TRBD2. The junction had 7 bases not matched to a gene; V was cut back by 4 bases and J by 4 bases. Per the germline V gene, CDR1 is MGHRA and CDR2 is YSYEKL. CDR3 size: 17 residues. The CDR3 DNA is TGCGCCAGCAGCCCCGAAGGGACTAGCGGGAATTACAATGAGCAGTTCTTC. This codes for CASSPEGTSGNYNEQFF.

The V gene is TRBV2, the J gene TRBJ2-2, with 7 positions matching TRBD1. V trimming: 5 bases; J trimming: 0 bases; junction bases outside the gene matches: 0. The V gene's germline CDR1 is SNHLY and CDR2 FYNNEI. The CDR3 totals 14 residues. Written as DNA, the CDR3 is TGTGCCAGCAGTCAGGGGGCGAACACCGGGGAGCTGTTTTTT. Protein sequence: CASSQGANTGELFF. The variable domain in full, with the rest retrieved from reference TRBV2 and TRBJ2-2, is EPEVTQTPSHQVTQMGQEVILRCVPISNHLYFYWYRQILGQKVEFLVSFYNNEISEKSEIFDDQFSVERPDGSNFTLKIRSTKLEDSAMYFCASSQGANTGELFFGEGSRLTVL.

The chain is built from TRBV29-1 and TRBJ1-3, with 9 nucleotides matching TRBD1. V lost 7 bases and J lost 0; bases outside the gene matches: 4. The CDR3 loop spans 14 amino acids. Germline loops: CDR1 SQVTM, CDR2 ANQGSEA. The CDR3 region is CSAWDRASGNTIYF. Written as DNA, the CDR3 is TGCAGCGCCTGGGACAGGGCCTCTGGAAACACCATATATTTT. The complete variable domain, with remaining parts taken from reference TRBV29-1 and TRBJ1-3, reads SAVISQKPSRDICQRGTSLTIQCQVDSQVTMMFWYRQQPGQSLTLIATANQGSEATYESGFVIDKFPISRPNLTFSTLTVSNMSPEDSSIYLCSAWDRASGNTIYFGEGSWLTVV.

This chain connects TRBV5-1 to TRBJ1-2; D not certain. Trimming removed 0 bases at V and 0 bases at J, with 3 bases between. The CDR3 spans 13 residues. Germline V gene sequence: CDR1 SGHRS, CDR2 YFSETQ. CDR3 loop: CASSLAANYGYTF. CDR3 bases: TGCGCCAGCAGCTTGGCCGCTAACTATGGCTACACCTTC.

The rearrangement links TRBV11-3 to TRBJ1-1; D uncertain. V shed 6 bases and J shed 4 bases, with 12 bases lying between them. The germline gives CDR1 SGHNT, CDR2 YENEEA. The CDR3 is made up of 13 amino acids. The CDR3 sequence: CASSSGPATEAFF. CDR3 sequence (DNA): TGTGCCAGCAGTTCCGGTCCCGCCACTGAAGCTTTCTTT.

J is TRBJ2-5 and V is TRBV4-1, with a possible D match to TRBD2 (6 bases). Trimming cost V 2 bases and J 4 bases, with 8 bases left between them. Germline V gives CDR1 MGHRA, CDR2 YSYEKL. This CDR3 has 13 residues. This CDR3 is CASSQWRAETQYF. CDR3 sequence (DNA): TGCGCCAGCAGCCAATGGAGGGCAGAGACCCAGTACTTC.

CDR3 residues: CASSQGQVRSGNTIYF. In nucleotides, the CDR3 is TGTGCCAGCAGCCAAGGGCAGGTCCGCTCTGGAAACACCATATATTTT. The chain carries TRBV2 and TRBJ1-3; D gene unclear. From germline, CDR1 is SNHLY and CDR2 FYNNEI. The CDR3 runs 16 residues. The V end lost 6 bases, the J end lost 0 bases, and 15 bases lay between the germline ends.

This clone occurred a few times. The chain joins TRBV12-3 or TRBV12-4 to TRBJ2-6; D call uncertain. The CDR3 totals 13 residues. Trimming took off 5 bases at V and 0 bases at J, with 2 bases between the two ends. The CDR3, as DNA: TGTGCCAGCAGTCCCTCTGGGGCCAACGTCCTGACTTTC. It yields the protein CASSPSGANVLTF.

The CDR3: CASSNPAVGGPGELFF. CDR3 sequence (DNA): TGTGCCAGCAGCAACCCGGCCGTGGGTGGCCCCGGGGAGCTGTTTTTT. The chain employs TRBV7-6 and TRBJ2-2; no firm D call. The germline CDR1 and CDR2 sequences are SGHVS and FNYEAQ. The V gene lost 5 bases and the J gene lost 6 bases, with 19 bases spanning the gap. The length of the CDR3 is 16 residues.

V usage is TRBV30 and J usage is TRBJ1-3; TRBD1 might be the D (6 bases). This CDR3 has 15 residues. Germline values: CDR1 GTSNPN, CDR2 SVGIG (reference sequence). Trimming removed 5 bases at V and 0 bases at J, with 14 bases between. The CDR3: CAWGKGQTSGNTIYF. The DNA of the CDR3 is TGTGCCTGGGGGAAGGGACAAACCTCTGGAAACACCATATATTTT.

About this clone itself: At one end, the junction sequence differs from germline, possibly due to a read error. The chain joins TRBV9 to TRBJ1-2; D gene ambiguous. The length of the CDR3 is 14 residues. CDR1 SGDLS and CDR2 YYNGEE come from the germline V gene. DNA of the CDR3: TGTGCCAGCAGCCCTTCAACCATTCCGGGCAGAATTGTTTTC. This encodes CASSPSTIPGRIVF.

The chain is built from TRBV10-3 and TRBJ1-1, with 9 bases lining up with TRBD1. Germline lookup yields CDR1 ENHRY and CDR2 SYGVKD. J was trimmed by 5 bases and V by 4 bases; bases with no gene match: 8. The CDR3 loop spans 15 amino acids. CDR3 DNA: TGTGCCATCAGTGGAGGGGACAGGGTAGGAACTGAAGCTTTCTTT. Translation gives CAISGGDRVGTEAFF.

V is TRBV24-1 and J is TRBJ2-1; D tentatively fits TRBD1 or TRBD2 (5 bases each). Germline values: CDR1 KGHDR, CDR2 SFDVKD. The CDR3 is 12 amino acids. The germline V and J ends were trimmed by 3 bases and 10 bases, with 9 bases remaining between them. The CDR3 protein is CATSDARGEQFF. The CDR3 bases are TGTGCCACCAGTGATGCGAGGGGCGAGCAGTTCTTC.

This chain connects TRBV5-4 to TRBJ1-3; D is unclear. This CDR3 has 14 amino acids. Looked up from germline, CDR1 is SGHNT and CDR2 is YYREEE (reference sequence). V lost 0 bases to trimming and J lost 1 base, with 5 bases between them. In DNA form, the CDR3 reads TGTGCCAGCAGCTTGGAAAGATCTGGAAACACCATATATTTT. The encoded protein is CASSLERSGNTIYF.

This clone has a handful of counts. One junction end disagrees with the germline gene, perhaps due to a read error. The chain couples TRBV18 to TRBJ2-2, with TRBD2 matching 10 bases. The CDR3 is 16 amino acids. Looked up from germline, CDR1 is KGHSH and CDR2 is LQKENI. This CDR3 is CASLPSGRASIGELFF. The CDR3 DNA reads as TGTGCCAGCTTACCAAGCGGGAGGGCCTCCATCGGGGAGCTGTTTTTT.